This T cell receptor beta chain was found in a study of blood T cell repertoires in COVID-19. Background on the study: Whether acute or convalescent, the COVID-19 samples came from the United States, Italy and Spain. T cells, B-cell-depleted T cells, or PBMCs provided the cDNA or gDNA that served as material.

As originally analysed: By means of reference gene primer amplification, nucleated cell counts were estimated. Method: immunoSEQ multiplex PCR; TCRdb's copy keeps in-frame clones and lacks some. V and J calls and clone size are those listed in that table; D and trimming were worked out from the DNA. The sample records 240,000 or so clones, approximately 82% being singletons. Per the germline V gene, CDR1 is KGHSH and CDR2 is LQKENI. V lost 6 bases, J lost 1 base, and 7 bases lay in between. This CDR3 contains 12 residues. The origin of this receptor is a woman aged 80 or older with acute or convalescent COVID-19. Specimen: peripheral blood. The chain uses TRBV18 and TRBJ2-7, with D perhaps matching TRBD1 (5 bases). In DNA form, the CDR3 reads TGTGCCAGCTCGGACACTTCCTACGAGCAGTACTTC. Its translation is CASSDTSYEQYF.